This TCR beta chain was recovered during a study of early T cells in non-severe SARS-CoV-2 infection. This clonotype was recorded many times. What it recognizes is unknown. Overall study findings and caveats: Clonotype matching in VDJdb favored anti-spike CD8 responses and did not capture private and CD4 specificities.

TCRdb redid the calling of the 5' RACE reads with MiXCR, one entry per CDR3 protein. The sample shows about 18,000 distinct CDR3 sequences, roughly 6.1% of them seen only once. Between the trimmed V and J ends, which lost 5 bases and 4 bases, there was a span of 18 bases. This CDR3 region has 17 residues. Germline values: CDR1 MDHEN, CDR2 SYDVKM. This TCR was recovered from an adult who was a healthcare worker with PCR-confirmed SARS-CoV-2 infection or an uninfected control (not recorded which). The chain couples TRBV28 to TRBJ1-6, with D uncertain. The material sequenced was whole blood. The CDR3 loop is CASSTNFMTPYNSPLHF. As DNA, the CDR3 is TGTGCCAGCAGTACCAATTTTATGACACCTTATAATTCACCCCTCCACTTT.